The clone carrying this T cell receptor (beta chain) was counted between two and nine times. The antigen is undetermined. Each donor (without exception) was a healthy Caucasian. Each cDNA held unique molecular identifiers, and template switching gave it a universal primer site. TCRdb recomputed calls from the 5' RACE reads with MiXCR, one row per CDR3 protein. The table lists about 530,000 distinct CDR3 sequences, under 25% of them singletons, with approximately 0.52% in the top ten. From germline, CDR1 is ENHRY and CDR2 SYGVKD. J lost 4 bases, V lost 8 bases, and 7 bases had no gene match. CDR3 size: 14 residues. The data derive from a study of identical twins. Study-wide findings and caveats: The abundant beta clonotypes from cord blood had fewer insertions, and memory repertoires had none of this.

These data also formed part of another study, on yellow fever vaccine responses in identical twins. That report adds: Twins' vaccine T cell response reportedly seemed partly convergent, partly personalized.

This TCR was sampled from a woman aged 18-29 years in good health. The sequenced sample consisted of CD4+ T cells sorted from blood. V gene TRBV10-3 combines with J gene TRBJ2-5; 10 nucleotides agree with TRBD2. The DNA of the CDR3 is TGTGCCATCCGTCCCGGGACTAGCGCAGAGACCCAGTACTTC. Translated: CAIRPGTSAETQYF.